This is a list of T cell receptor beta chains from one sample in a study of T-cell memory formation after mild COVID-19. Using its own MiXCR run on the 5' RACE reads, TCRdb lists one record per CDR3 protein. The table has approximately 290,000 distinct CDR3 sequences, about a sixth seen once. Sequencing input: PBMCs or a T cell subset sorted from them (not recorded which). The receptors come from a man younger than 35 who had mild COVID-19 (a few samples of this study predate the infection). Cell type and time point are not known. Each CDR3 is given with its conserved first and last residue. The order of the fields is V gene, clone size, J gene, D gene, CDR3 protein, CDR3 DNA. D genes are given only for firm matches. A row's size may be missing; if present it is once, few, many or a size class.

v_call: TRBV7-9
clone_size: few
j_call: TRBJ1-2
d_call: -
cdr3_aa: CASAPESGRPGTF
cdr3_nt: TGTGCCAGCGCCCCCGAAAGCGGCAGACCTGGGACCTTC

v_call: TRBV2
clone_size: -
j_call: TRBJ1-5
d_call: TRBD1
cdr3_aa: CASSATWDRTNQPQHF
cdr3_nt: TGTGCCAGCAGCGCGACCTGGGACAGGACAAATCAGCCCCAGCATTTT

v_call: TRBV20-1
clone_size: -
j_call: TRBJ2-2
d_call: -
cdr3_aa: CSAQSRANTGELFF
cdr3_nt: TGCAGTGCTCAGAGCAGGGCGAACACCGGGGAGCTGTTTTTT

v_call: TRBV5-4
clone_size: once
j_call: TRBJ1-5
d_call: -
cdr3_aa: CASSFYPGDTTQPQHF
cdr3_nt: TGTGCCAGCAGCTTCTACCCAGGGGACACCACCCAGCCCCAGCATTTT

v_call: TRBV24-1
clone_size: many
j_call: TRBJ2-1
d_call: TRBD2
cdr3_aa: CATSTPSGGANEQFF
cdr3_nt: TGTGCCACCAGTACTCCTAGCGGGGGGGCCAATGAGCAGTTCTTC

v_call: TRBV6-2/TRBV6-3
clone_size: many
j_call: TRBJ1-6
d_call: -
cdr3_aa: CASSPYEANSPLHF
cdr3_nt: TGTGCCAGCAGTCCATACGAGGCCAATTCACCCCTCCACTTT

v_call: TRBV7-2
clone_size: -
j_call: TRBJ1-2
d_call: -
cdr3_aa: CASIPRGGGYGYTF
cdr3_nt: TGTGCCAGCATCCCCCGGGGGGGAGGCTATGGCTACACCTTC

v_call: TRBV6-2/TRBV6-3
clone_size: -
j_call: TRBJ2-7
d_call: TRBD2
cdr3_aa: CASSWGLAGPYEQYF
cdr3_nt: TGTGCCAGCAGTTGGGGACTAGCGGGCCCCTACGAGCAGTACTTC

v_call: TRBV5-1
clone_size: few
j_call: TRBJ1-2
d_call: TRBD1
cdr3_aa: CASSQGKGAYGYTF
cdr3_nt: TGCGCCAGCAGCCAGGGAAAGGGGGCCTATGGCTACACCTTC

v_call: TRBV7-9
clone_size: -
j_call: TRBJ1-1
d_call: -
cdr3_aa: CASSVLRSTMNTEAFF
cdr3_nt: TGTGCCAGCAGCGTCCTCAGGAGCACCATGAACACTGAAGCTTTCTTT

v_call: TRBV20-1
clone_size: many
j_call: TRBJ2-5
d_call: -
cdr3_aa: CSARAEGLETQYF
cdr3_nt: TGCAGTGCTAGAGCAGAGGGACTAGAGACCCAGTACTTC

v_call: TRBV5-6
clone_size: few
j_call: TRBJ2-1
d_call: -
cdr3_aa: CASSLPHYNEQFF
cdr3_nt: TGTGCCAGCAGCTTGCCACACTACAATGAGCAGTTCTTC

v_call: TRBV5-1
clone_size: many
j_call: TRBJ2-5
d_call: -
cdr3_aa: CASSPGATETQYF
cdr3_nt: TGCGCCAGCAGTCCCGGGGCGACGGAGACCCAGTACTTC

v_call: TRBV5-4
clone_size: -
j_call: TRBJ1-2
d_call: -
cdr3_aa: CASSLVGRDYGYTF
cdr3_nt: TGTGCCAGCAGCTTGGTGGGCAGGGACTATGGCTACACCTTC

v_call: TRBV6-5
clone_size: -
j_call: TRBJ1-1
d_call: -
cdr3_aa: CASSYNQNTEAFF
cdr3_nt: TGTGCCAGCAGTTACAACCAGAACACTGAAGCTTTCTTT

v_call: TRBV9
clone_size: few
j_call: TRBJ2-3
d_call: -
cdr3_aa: CASSARGVTDTQYF
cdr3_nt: TGTGCCAGCAGCGCGCGGGGTGTCACAGATACGCAGTATTTT

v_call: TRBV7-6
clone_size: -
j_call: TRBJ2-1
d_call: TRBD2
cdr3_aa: CASSFLAGDYNEQFF
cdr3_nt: TGTGCCAGCAGCTTCTTAGCGGGGGACTACAATGAGCAGTTCTTC

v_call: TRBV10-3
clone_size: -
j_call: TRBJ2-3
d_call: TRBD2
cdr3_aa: CAIRGTSGVEDTQYF
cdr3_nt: TGTGCCATCAGAGGGACTAGCGGGGTAGAAGATACGCAGTATTTT

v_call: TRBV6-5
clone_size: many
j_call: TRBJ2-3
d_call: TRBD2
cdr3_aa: CASSYSIAGGTDTQYF
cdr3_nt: TGTGCCAGCAGTTACTCGATAGCGGGGGGCACAGATACGCAGTATTTT

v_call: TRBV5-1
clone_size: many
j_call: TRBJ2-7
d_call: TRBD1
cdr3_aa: CASSSGTGVYEQYF
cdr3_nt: TGCGCCAGCAGCTCCGGGACAGGGGTTTACGAGCAGTACTTC

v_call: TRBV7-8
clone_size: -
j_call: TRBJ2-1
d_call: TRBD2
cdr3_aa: CASSSLQRGFYNEQFF
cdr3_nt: TGTGCCAGCAGCTCCCTACAGCGGGGGTTCTACAATGAGCAGTTCTTC

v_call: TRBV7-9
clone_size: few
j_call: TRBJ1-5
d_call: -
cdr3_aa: CASSVGPGMGQPQHF
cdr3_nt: TGTGCCAGCAGCGTAGGACCAGGGATGGGCCAGCCCCAGCATTTT

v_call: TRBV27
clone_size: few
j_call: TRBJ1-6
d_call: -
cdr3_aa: CASSLNTGHIPLHF
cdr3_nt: TGTGCCAGCAGTTTAAATACGGGACATATACCCCTCCACTTT

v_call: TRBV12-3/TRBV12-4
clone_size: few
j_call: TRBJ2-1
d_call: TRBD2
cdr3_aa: CASSFGTSGGAGEQFF
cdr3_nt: TGTGCCAGCAGCTTCGGGACTAGCGGGGGGGCAGGTGAGCAGTTCTTC

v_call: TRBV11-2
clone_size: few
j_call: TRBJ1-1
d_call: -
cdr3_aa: CASSLRTGNTEAFF
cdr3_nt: TGTGCCAGCAGCTTAAGGACGGGTAACACTGAAGCTTTCTTT

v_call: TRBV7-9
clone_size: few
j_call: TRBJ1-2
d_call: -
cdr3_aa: CASSLAQANYGYTF
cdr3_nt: TGTGCCAGCAGCTTGGCCCAGGCAAACTATGGCTACACCTTC

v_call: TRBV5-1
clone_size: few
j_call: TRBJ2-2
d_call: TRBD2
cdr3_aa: CASSFPSGGSNTGELFF
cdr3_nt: TGCGCCAGCAGCTTCCCTAGCGGGGGGTCGAACACCGGGGAGCTGTTTTTT

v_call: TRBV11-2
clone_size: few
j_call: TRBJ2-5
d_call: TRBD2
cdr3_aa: CASSLALLAGGLQETQYF
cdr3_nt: TGTGCCAGCAGCTTAGCCTTGTTAGCGGGGGGCCTCCAAGAGACCCAGTACTTC

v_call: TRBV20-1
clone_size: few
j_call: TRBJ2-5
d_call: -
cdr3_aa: CSVLRGRETQYF
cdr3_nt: TGCAGTGTTTTGCGGGGGCGGGAGACCCAGTACTTC

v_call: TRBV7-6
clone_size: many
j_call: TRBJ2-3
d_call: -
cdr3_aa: CASSQGTTDTQYF
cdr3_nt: TGTGCCAGCAGCCAGGGGACCACAGATACGCAGTATTTT

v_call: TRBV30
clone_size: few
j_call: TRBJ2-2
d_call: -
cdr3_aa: CAWSFGVSGAGELFF
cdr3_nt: TGTGCCTGGAGTTTCGGGGTCTCAGGAGCCGGGGAGCTGTTTTTT

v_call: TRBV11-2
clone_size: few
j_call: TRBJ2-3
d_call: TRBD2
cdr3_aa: CASEGLAGATQYF
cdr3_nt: TGTGCCAGCGAGGGACTAGCGGGGGCTACGCAGTATTTT

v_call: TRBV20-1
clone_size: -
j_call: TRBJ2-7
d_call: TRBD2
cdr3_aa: CSARDPSGGSSYEQYF
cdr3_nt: TGCAGTGCTAGAGACCCTAGCGGGGGGAGCTCCTACGAGCAGTACTTC

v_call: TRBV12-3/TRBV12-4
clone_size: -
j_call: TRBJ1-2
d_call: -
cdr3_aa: CASSLLGNRYGYTF
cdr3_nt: TGTGCCAGCAGTTTACTGGGGAATAGGTATGGCTACACCTTC

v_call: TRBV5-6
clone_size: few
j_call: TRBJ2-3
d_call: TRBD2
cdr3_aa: CASSSGLAYQYF
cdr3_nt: TGTGCCAGCAGCTCCGGACTAGCTTACCAGTATTTT

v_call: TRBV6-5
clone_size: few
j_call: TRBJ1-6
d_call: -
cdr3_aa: CASRPRPGRGFSPLHF
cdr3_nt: TGTGCCAGCAGACCACGCCCGGGGAGGGGGTTTTCACCCCTCCACTTT

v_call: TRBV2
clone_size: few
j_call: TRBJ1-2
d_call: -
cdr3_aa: CASSEWGSTWSYTF
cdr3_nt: TGTGCCAGCAGTGAATGGGGCAGCACATGGAGCTACACCTTC

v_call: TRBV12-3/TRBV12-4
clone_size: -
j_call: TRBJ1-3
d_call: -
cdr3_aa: CASRGDSGNTIYF
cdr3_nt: TGTGCCAGCAGAGGGGATTCTGGAAACACCATATATTTT

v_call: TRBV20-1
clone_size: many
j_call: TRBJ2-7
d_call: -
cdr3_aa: CSARLSVTRYEQYF
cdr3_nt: TGCAGTGCTAGGTTGAGCGTCACCCGCTACGAGCAGTACTTC

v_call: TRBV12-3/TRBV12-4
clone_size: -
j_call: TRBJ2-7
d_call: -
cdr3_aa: CASSFDGNLYEQYF
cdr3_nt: TGTGCCAGCAGTTTTGATGGGAACCTCTACGAGCAGTACTTC

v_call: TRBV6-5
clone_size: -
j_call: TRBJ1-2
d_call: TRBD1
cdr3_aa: CASSRGTGAGYTF
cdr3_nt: TGTGCCAGCAGCCGCGGGACAGGGGCCGGCTACACCTTC

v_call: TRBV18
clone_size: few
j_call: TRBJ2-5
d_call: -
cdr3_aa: CASSLYTEETQYF
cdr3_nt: TGTGCCAGCTCACTCTATACCGAAGAGACCCAGTACTTC

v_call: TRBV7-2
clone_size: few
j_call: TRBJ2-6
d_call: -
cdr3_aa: CASSEETGYGANVLTF
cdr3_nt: TGTGCCAGCAGCGAGGAAACAGGGTATGGGGCCAACGTCCTGACTTTC

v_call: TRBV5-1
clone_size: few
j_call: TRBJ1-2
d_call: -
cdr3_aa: CASSIRQESHGYTF
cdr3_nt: TGCGCCAGCAGCATCCGACAGGAATCTCATGGCTACACCTTC

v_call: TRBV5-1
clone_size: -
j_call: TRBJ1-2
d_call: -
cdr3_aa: CASSSSSNWEPGGYTF
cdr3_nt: TGCGCCAGCAGCTCTTCTTCCAACTGGGAGCCTGGGGGCTACACCTTC

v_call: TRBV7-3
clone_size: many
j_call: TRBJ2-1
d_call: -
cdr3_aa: CASSSTDYYNEQFF
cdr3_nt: TGTGCCAGCAGCTCTACGGACTACTACAATGAGCAGTTCTTC

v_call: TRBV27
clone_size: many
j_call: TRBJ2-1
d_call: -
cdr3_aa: CASYGLHSYNEQFF
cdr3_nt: TGTGCCAGTTACGGACTCCACTCCTACAATGAGCAGTTCTTC

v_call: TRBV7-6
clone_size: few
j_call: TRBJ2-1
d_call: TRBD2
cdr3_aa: CASSLVTSGGALNEQFF
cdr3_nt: TGTGCCAGCAGCTTAGTAACTAGCGGGGGGGCCCTCAATGAGCAGTTCTTC

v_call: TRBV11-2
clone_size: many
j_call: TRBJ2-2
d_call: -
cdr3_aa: CASSPSQGTGELFF
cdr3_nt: TGTGCCAGCAGCCCCTCACAGGGAACCGGGGAGCTGTTTTTT

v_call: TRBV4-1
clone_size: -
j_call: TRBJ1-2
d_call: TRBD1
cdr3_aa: CASSQEGAGGYGYTF
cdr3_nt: TGCGCCAGCAGCCAAGAAGGAGCAGGGGGGTATGGCTACACCTTC

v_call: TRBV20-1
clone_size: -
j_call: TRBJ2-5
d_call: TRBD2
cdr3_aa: CSARLPLGLAGGLETQYF
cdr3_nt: TGCAGTGCTAGACTCCCATTGGGACTAGCGGGGGGTCTAGAGACCCAGTACTTC

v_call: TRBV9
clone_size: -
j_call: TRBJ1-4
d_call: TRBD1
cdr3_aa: CASSETTGWREKLFF
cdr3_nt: TGTGCCAGCAGCGAGACGACAGGGTGGCGTGAAAAACTGTTTTTT